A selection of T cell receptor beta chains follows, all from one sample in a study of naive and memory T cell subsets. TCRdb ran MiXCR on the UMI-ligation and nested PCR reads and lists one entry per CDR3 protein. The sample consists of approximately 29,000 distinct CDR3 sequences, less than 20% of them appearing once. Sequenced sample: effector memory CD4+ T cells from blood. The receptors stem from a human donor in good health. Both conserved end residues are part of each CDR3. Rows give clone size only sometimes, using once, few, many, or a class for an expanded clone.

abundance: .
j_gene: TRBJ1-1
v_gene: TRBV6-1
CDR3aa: CASRERDYPTEAFF

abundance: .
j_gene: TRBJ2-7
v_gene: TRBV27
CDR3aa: CASGRTGPYEQYF

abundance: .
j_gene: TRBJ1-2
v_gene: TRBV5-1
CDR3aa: CASSLGGPDGYTF

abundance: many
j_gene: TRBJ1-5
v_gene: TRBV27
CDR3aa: CASRRTGGFVSNQPQHF

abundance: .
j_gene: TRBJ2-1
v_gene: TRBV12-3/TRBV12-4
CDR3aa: CASSLPNTRLGEQFF

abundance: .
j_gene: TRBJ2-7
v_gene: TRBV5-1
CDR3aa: CASRNDIYEQYF

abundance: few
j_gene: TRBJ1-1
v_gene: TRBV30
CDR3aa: CAWSIKQGGAFF

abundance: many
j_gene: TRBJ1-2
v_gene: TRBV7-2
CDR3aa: CASSLHREYGYTF

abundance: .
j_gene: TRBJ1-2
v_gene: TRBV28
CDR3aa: CASSSLGRTIFAF

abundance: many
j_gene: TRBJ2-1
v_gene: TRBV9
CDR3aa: CASSVDPLGTGVMNEQFF

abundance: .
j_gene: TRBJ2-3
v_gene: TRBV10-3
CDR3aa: CAISESGRQARRTDTQYF

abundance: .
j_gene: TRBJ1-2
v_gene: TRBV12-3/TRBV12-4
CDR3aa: CASSDKRGTTGYTF

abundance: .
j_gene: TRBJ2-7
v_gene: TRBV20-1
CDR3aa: CSARERNLSSYEQYF

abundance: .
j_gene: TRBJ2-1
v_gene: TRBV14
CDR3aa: CASSQGFGAGGIVYYNEQFF

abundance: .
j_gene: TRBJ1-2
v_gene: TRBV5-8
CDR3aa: CASSLRGPRAYGYTF

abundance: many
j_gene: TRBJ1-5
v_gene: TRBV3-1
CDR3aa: CASSQEFNSNQPQHF

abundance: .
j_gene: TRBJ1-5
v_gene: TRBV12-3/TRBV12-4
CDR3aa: CASSFRQSSNQPQHF

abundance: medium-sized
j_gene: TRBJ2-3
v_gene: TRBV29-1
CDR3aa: CSEWRSDTDTQYF

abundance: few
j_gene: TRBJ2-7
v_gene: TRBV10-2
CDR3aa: CASSEPASGRHEQYF

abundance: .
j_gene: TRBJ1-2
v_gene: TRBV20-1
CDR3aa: CSALGWGGYGYTF

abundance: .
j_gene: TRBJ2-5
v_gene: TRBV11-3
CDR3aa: CASRGLRETQYF

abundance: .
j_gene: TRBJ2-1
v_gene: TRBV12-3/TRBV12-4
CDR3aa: CASIRGSSYNEQFF

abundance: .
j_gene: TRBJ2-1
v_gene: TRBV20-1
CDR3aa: CSARGAGVTFYEQFF

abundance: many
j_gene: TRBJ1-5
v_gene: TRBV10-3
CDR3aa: CAISEGQSSNQPQHF

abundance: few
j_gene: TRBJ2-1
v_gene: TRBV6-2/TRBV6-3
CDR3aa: CASHRQGSSYNEQFF

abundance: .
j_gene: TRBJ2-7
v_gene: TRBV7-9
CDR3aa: CASSVNPVSGEQYF

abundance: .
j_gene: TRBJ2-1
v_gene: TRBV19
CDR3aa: CASKRQIEYNEQFF

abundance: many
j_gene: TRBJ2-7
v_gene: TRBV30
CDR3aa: CAFRRPEGTYEQYF

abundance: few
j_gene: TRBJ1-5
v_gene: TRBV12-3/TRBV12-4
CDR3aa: CASSFLVGQSQPQHF

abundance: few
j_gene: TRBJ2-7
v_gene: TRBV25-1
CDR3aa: CASSDIRVEQYF

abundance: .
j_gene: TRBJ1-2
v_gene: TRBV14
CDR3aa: CASSQELAVDLGGYTF

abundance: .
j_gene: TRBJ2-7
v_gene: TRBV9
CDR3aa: CASSVAISGGHEQYF

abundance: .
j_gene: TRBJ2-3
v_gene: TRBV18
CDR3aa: CASSPFGVQGRADTQYF

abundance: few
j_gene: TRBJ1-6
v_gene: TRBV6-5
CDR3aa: CASRKTGEKWSNSPLHF

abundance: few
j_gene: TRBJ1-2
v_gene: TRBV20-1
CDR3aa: CSARILGGYTF

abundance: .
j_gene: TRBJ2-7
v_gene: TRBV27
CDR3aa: CASRKLTAATYEQYF

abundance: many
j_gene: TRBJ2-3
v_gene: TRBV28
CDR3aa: CASSLAGGADTQYF

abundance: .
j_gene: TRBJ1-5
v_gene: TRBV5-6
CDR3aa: CASSFGSNQPQHF

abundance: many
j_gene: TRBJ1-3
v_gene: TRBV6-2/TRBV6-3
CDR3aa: CASSYSTERNTIYF

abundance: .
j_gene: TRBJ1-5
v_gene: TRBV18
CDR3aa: CASSPQRNSPNQPQHF

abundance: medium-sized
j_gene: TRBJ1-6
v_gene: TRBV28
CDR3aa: CASTPVGGSGNSPLHF

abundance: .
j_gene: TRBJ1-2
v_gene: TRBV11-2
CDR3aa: CASSSTGDYGYTF